This TCR beta chain originates from a study of blood T cells in healthy people across ages (dated by TCRdb to the mid-2010s). Background on the whole study: In model experiments, template switching captured about one uniquely barcoded TCR beta cDNA molecule for every two T cells. To track age-related changes in TCR beta repertoire diversity, the study relied on deep sequencing normalized with unique cDNA molecular identifiers. Four age groups were formed from the donors: young (average roughly 15 years), middle-aged (just under 40), aged (around 62) and long-lived (less than 85). Donors of different ages were randomly distributed across sequencing lanes to avoid experimental bias. For two donors (one aged 18 to 30 and one aged 80 or older), the study analyzed two additional independent replicas of 1 million unique cDNA reads from the same blood draw.

From a lookup of the germline V gene, CDR1 and CDR2 are SGHTA and FQGNSA. Spanning cysteine to phenylalanine, the CDR3 consists of 16 amino acids. Only the CDR3 portion is preserved as DNA: 48 bases, with reading frame beginning at the first base. A word on this clonotype: Its antigen is currently not known. One end of the junction fails to match germline, which may point to a read error.

Library method: 5' RACE. The instrument was an Illumina HiSeq 2500. A second roughly 6 to 11 cycle PCR used a sample-barcoded 5' primer and a J-beta primer mix. A template-switch 5' adaptor carrying 12 random nucleotides introduced a unique molecular identifier onto each TCR beta cDNA molecule. Each sample yielded at least 3 million CDR3-containing paired-end reads. First-strand cDNA was synthesized from all RNA with the Mint cDNA synthesis kit, primed by a TRBC-specific oligonucleotide. After uracil-DNA glycosylase treatment, a first 18-cycle PCR used universal primers M1SS and BC2_uni_R on all cDNA. The study's processing was this. For normalization, 1 million high-quality reads were randomly selected from each sample, with every read carrying a distinct molecular identifier. Instead of being binned into consensus sequences, reads with shared molecular identifiers were discarded. CDR3 identification, clonotype clustering and error correction used MiTCR with a Q25 quality threshold and the strictest error-elimination algorithm. A nonparametric unseen species model with Euler transformation was used to estimate lower-bound total TCR beta diversity. The raw public reads went through TCRdb reprocessing: fastp at Q25, MiXCR clone calling, in-frame beta chains kept. Every CDR3 protein is listed once, alongside the most common genes and DNA of its rows. The authors' filters were not applied to this entry. The table for this sample lists some 900,000 distinct CDR3 sequences; more than 25% of them were counted only once. The biggest ten clones account for about 18% of the sample.

General study outcomes and caveats: Estimates of total diversity from one million sequenced T cells were regarded as lower bounds and underestimates. Compared with the aged group, more naive CD4+ T cells, fewer expanded clones and increased TCR diversity were shown by the long-lived group, suggesting age selection. Bulk unsorted PBMC profiling prevented conclusive comparison of naive and antigen-experienced compartments. Observed TCR beta diversity per million T cells fell roughly linearly with age, and a significant reduction was already apparent by age about 36. Donor CMV infection status was unknown, potentially confounding age-related changes in expanded clonotypes. Observed TCR beta diversity correlated strongly with the percentage of naive T cells measured by flow cytometry.

Systemically healthy Caucasian individuals from Russia, 39 in total and aged roughly 6 to 95 years, were included as donors. About 10 milliliters of peripheral blood were collected from each donor into EDTA-treated Vacutainer tubes. Ficoll-Paque density-gradient centrifugation was used to isolate PBMCs, with at least 6.5 million per sample. Total RNA was extracted from PBMCs with Trizol reagent, with at least 6 micrograms obtained per sample. For every donor, an aliquot of PBMCs went through flow cytometry to measure the percentages of naive CD45RAhigh/CD27high T cells. Specimen: blood. This receptor was taken from a woman older than 75 in good health. The chain joins TRBV7-2 to TRBJ1-2; 7 bases in the junction line up with TRBD1. The CDR3 protein sequence reads: CACSPPGFEGAYGYTF. In nucleotides, the sequence is TGTGCCTGCAGCCCCCCAGGTTTTGAGGGGGCTTATGGCTACACCTTC.